This T cell receptor (beta chain) was obtained from a study of tumor-infiltrating lymphocytes in primary liver carcinoma. Study details: Enrolled patients were male and female, aged 30 to 69 years.

This clonotype came up many times. The antigen is undetermined. With 500 to 650 ng total RNA as template and a constant-region primer, TCR beta cDNA was made. Three rounds of nested multiplex PCR with slightly modified ARM-PCR produced TCR beta libraries. A C-beta reverse primer and TRBV1-TRBV30 forward primers served in each of the first two PCR rounds, at roughly 10 cycles apiece. One entry per CDR3 protein results from TCRdb running MiXCR on the multiplex PCR reads. The sample holds about 310,000 distinct CDR3 sequences, 45% to 70% seen once. General study findings and limits: Tumor-blood pairs (like tumor-adjacent pairs) overlapped less than tumor region pairs did. Blood trailed tumors significantly in top-250-clone fraction (p = 0.039).

Germline V lookup: CDR1 MGHRA, CDR2 YSYEKL. V lost 1 base to trimming and J lost 4 bases; unmatched junction nucleotides: 11. The CDR3 totals 18 residues. Germline DNA was extracted too, while blood RNA derived from unsorted whole blood. Before the surgical procedure, four milliliters of peripheral blood were collected. The TCR was taken from a woman aged 25 to 39 with primary liver carcinoma and hepatitis B virus infection. V usage is TRBV4-1 and J usage is TRBJ1-3, with TRBD1 matching 9 bases. Sequencing was done on a sample of peripheral blood. In DNA, the CDR3 is TGCGCCAGCAGCCAAGGGCTCGACAGGGGGGGACCCGGAAACACCATATATTTT. The encoded protein is CASSQGLDRGGPGNTIYF.